Below, one T cell receptor (beta chain) is given with its context. The germline V and J ends were trimmed by 5 bases and 6 bases, with 12 bases remaining between them. CDR1 MDHEN and CDR2 SYDVKM come from the germline V gene. The CDR3 covers 13 residues. Generated by immunoSEQ multiplex PCR, the TCRdb table keeps only in-frame clones and is missing some. The data contain 100,000 or so clones, around nine tenths of them singletons. The data stem from a study of T cell changes during pregnancy in multiple sclerosis. This receptor was obtained from a female donor with multiple sclerosis, enrolled in a pregnancy study. Sequencing used peripheral blood, obtained in the second trimester of pregnancy. This sequence joins TRBV28 and TRBJ2-3, with D uncertain. The CDR3 coding sequence is TGTGCCAGCAGTCCACACGGAGCGGATACGCAGTATTTT. Translating it yields CASSPHGADTQYF.